This T cell receptor beta chain appears in the sequencing data of a study of T cell responses to AZD1222 COVID-19 vaccine. TCRdb's copy holds only in-frame clones and misses some; the assay was immunoSEQ multiplex PCR. The sample lists some 130,000 clones; around 89% were seen once. Germline values: CDR1 SNHLY, CDR2 FYNNEI. The length of the CDR3 is 15 residues. Trimming took 7 bases from V and 2 from J; bases not matched to a gene: 7. This sample comprised peripheral blood, obtained on day 0 of AZD1222 vaccination. The TCR originated in an adult in good health. This sequence joins TRBV2 and TRBJ2-5; 10 bases map to TRBD2. The chain's CDR3 is CASIAGLAAQETQYF. Written as DNA, the CDR3 is TGTGCCAGCATCGCAGGACTAGCGGCACAAGAGACCCAGTACTTC. The whole variable domain, remainder taken from reference TRBV2 and TRBJ2-5, is EPEVTQTPSHQVTQMGQEVILRCVPISNHLYFYWYRQILGQKVEFLVSFYNNEISEKSEIFDDQFSVERPDGSNFTLKIRSTKLEDSAMYFCASIAGLAAQETQYFGPGTRLLVL.